This T cell receptor (beta chain) was sequenced for a study of blood T cell repertoires in COVID-19. Study-level information: T cells, B-cell-depleted T cells, or PBMCs supplied cDNA or gDNA.

The germline gives CDR1 LNHDA, CDR2 SQIVND (reference sequence). The ends were cut back, 0 bases at V and 4 bases at J, with 12 bases in the middle. The CDR3 length is 15 residues. The method was immunoSEQ multiplex PCR; TCRdb's version includes in-frame clones alone and lacks a portion of them. This table has more than 250,000 clones, more than 70% appearing once. The gene calls are TRBV19 and TRBJ1-2, with D perhaps matching TRBD1 (6 bases). Input material: peripheral blood. The clonotype was recovered from a man between 18 and 29 years old who had recovered from COVID-19. CDR3 sequence reads: CASSIDPGQFYGYTF. The CDR3 DNA is TGTGCCAGTAGTATAGATCCAGGACAGTTCTATGGCTACACCTTC.